This passage covers 20 T cell receptor beta chains from one sample sequenced in a study of blood T cell repertoires in COVID-19. Sequencing was performed with immunoSEQ multiplex PCR; in TCRdb, only in-frame clones are kept and a portion is missing. The sample lists some 74,000 clones; about 72% were seen once. Specimen: peripheral blood. These receptors originate from a man aged 65 to 85 with active or convalescent COVID-19.

The chain has TRBV3-1 (or the pseudogene TRBV3-2) and TRBJ2-3; 9 positions agree with TRBD2. The CDR3 runs 17 residues. The germline V gene encodes CDR1 LGHDT and CDR2 YNNKEL (reference sequence). The junction had 8 bases not matched to a gene; V was cut back by 4 bases and J by 0 bases. CDR3 protein: CASSLWGSGGSTDTQYF. The CDR3 nucleotides are TGTGCCAGCAGCCTTTGGGGTAGCGGGGGTAGCACAGATACGCAGTATTTT.

This clone showed up just a few times. This CDR3 reads CASSLPKITGYSNQPQHF. The CDR3 DNA sequence: TGTGCCAGCAGTTTACCGAAAATTACAGGTTATAGCAATCAGCCCCAGCATTTT. The V call is TRBV28, the J call TRBJ1-5; D is perhaps TRBD1 (5 bases). Germline CDR1 is MDHEN and CDR2 is SYDVKM. This CDR3 comprises 18 residues. Trimming removed 2 bases at V and 0 bases at J, with 17 bases between. Full variable domain (remainder filled in from reference TRBV28 and TRBJ1-5): DVKVTQSSRYLVKRTGEKVFLECVQDMDHENMFWYRQDPGLGLRLIYFSYDVKMKEKGDIPEGYSVSREKKERFSLILESASTNQTSMYLCASSLPKITGYSNQPQHFGDGTRLSIL.

The rearrangement links TRBV27 to TRBJ1-6, with TRBD1 as a possible D gene (6 bases). Germline assignment: CDR1 MNHEY and CDR2 SMNVEV (reference sequence). The CDR3 totals 14 residues. The V and J ends lost 4 bases and 7 bases respectively, with 11 bases between them. The CDR3 nucleotides read TGTGCCAGCAGTTGGGGGGGGCAAAATTCACCCCTCCACTTT. Translating it yields CASSWGGQNSPLHF.

This clone has just one count. V usage is TRBV7-3 and J usage is TRBJ1-1, with D hard to call. The CDR3 is 13 amino acids. The germline CDR1 and CDR2 sequences are SGHTA and FQGTGA. The germline V and J ends were trimmed by 2 bases and 4 bases, with 8 bases remaining between them. CDR3 in amino acids: CASSLEQSTEAFF. CDR3 nucleotide sequence: TGTGCCAGCAGCTTAGAACAGAGCACTGAAGCTTTCTTT.

The chain joins TRBV23-1 to TRBJ2-2, with D unresolved. TRBV23-1 is classed as an ORF, of uncertain function. The CDR3 is made up of 13 amino acids. V lost 3 bases and J lost 6, with 8 bases in between. The CDR3, as DNA: TGCGCCAGCAGTCAGTCAATAGCCGGGGAGCTGTTTTTT. Translating it yields CASSQSIAGELFF.

The chain couples TRBV30 to TRBJ1-5; weak D call: TRBD1 (5 bases). Germline V gives CDR1 GTSNPN, CDR2 SVGIG (reference sequence). V was pared by 1 base and J by 7 bases, with 11 bases between. The CDR3 sequence is 13 residues long. The CDR3, as DNA: TGTGCCTGGAGTGAAGGGGTCCTCCAGCCCCAGCATTTT. Translated: CAWSEGVLQPQHF.

The J gene is TRBJ1-6, the V gene TRBV2; 8 nucleotides line up with TRBD1. The CDR3 consists of 16 residues. V gave up 8 bases and J gave up 7 bases; unmatched junction bases: 13. Germline values: CDR1 SNHLY, CDR2 FYNNEI. The CDR3 protein is CASGEDRVGPNSPLHF. CDR3 nucleotide sequence: TGTGCCAGCGGGGAGGACAGGGTAGGCCCGAATTCACCCCTCCACTTT.

The chain joins TRBV2 to TRBJ1-6, with D unresolved. CDR1 SNHLY and CDR2 FYNNEI come from the germline V gene. V was trimmed by 7 bases and J by 6 bases, leaving 16 bases between them. The CDR3 is 15 residues long. The CDR3 spells CASIGGREPNSPLHF. CDR3 DNA: TGTGCCAGCATTGGAGGAAGAGAACCTAATTCACCCCTCCACTTT.

The chain couples TRBV5-5 to TRBJ1-1, with D uncertain. Trimming pared 3 bases from V and 0 bases from J, leaving 9 bases between. The CDR3 is 14 amino acids. Germline lookup yields CDR1 SGHKS and CDR2 YYEKEE (reference sequence). The CDR3 coding sequence is TGTGCCAGCAGCTCAGATTACATGAACACTGAAGCTTTCTTT. Encoded protein: CASSSDYMNTEAFF.

The rearrangement joins TRBV6-4 to TRBJ1-1, with a possible D match to TRBD1 (5 bases). V lost 6 bases to trimming and J lost 6 bases, with 20 bases between them. CDR3 size: 15 residues. The germline V gene has CDR1 MRHNA and CDR2 SNTAGT. The CDR3 here is CASSGSGDGGAEAFF. As DNA, the CDR3 is TGTGCCAGCAGCGGATCGGGGGACGGAGGGGCTGAAGCTTTCTTT.

The chain is built from TRBV6-1 and TRBJ1-6, with D uncertain. Germline CDR1 MNHNS, CDR2 SASEGT. Trimming removed 2 bases from V and 7 bases from J, with 6 bases in between. The CDR3 is made up of 13 amino acids. The CDR3 spells CASSERYNSPLHF. The CDR3 coding sequence is TGTGCCAGCAGTGAACGGTACAATTCACCCCTCCACTTT.

The count of this clone is one. The rearrangement joins TRBV7-3 to TRBJ1-5; D is ambiguous. With 6 bases removed from V and 1 base from J, the gap between germline ends came to 19 bases. From germline, CDR1 is SGHTA and CDR2 FQGTGA. The CDR3 contains 17 residues. CDR3 loop: CASRPVGNSLSNQPQHF. The CDR3 DNA reads TGTGCCAGCAGGCCAGTTGGAAACAGCCTAAGCAATCAGCCCCAGCATTTT.

This clone showed up just a few times. The chain carries TRBV28 and TRBJ1-1; D is unresolved. Looked up from germline, CDR1 is MDHEN and CDR2 is SYDVKM. This CDR3 region has 12 residues. Trimming removed 7 bases from V and 11 bases from J, with 17 bases in between. The CDR3 region has the DNA TGTGCCAGCAACACAGTAAGTTCGGATGCTTTCTTT. The encoded protein is CASNTVSSDAFF. Looking up the rest from reference TRBV28 and TRBJ1-1 gives the full variable domain: DVKVTQSSRYLVKRTGEKVFLECVQDMDHENMFWYRQDPGLGLRLIYFSYDVKMKEKGDIPEGYSVSREKKERFSLILESASTNQTSMYLCASNTVSSDAFFGQGTRLTVV.

The rearrangement joins TRBV30 to TRBJ2-7; TRBD1 matches at 7 bases. The CDR3 is 14 amino acids. CDR1 is GTSNPN and CDR2 is SVGIG in the germline V gene (reference sequence). V lost 2 bases, J lost 0 bases, and 4 bases stayed unmatched. The CDR3: CAWSRGPSSYEQYF. CDR3 in DNA: TGTGCCTGGAGTAGGGGGCCTAGCTCCTACGAGCAGTACTTC.

The chain couples TRBV10-1 to TRBJ2-3; D ambiguous. V was trimmed by 4 bases and J by 1 base, leaving 3 bases between them. Germline CDR1 is WNHNN and CDR2 is SYGVQD (reference sequence). This CDR3 contains 12 residues. As DNA, the CDR3 is TGCGCCAGCAGTGGAGGCACAGATACGCAGTATTTT. It codes for CASSGGTDTQYF.

The chain links TRBV15 to TRBJ2-5; D is unresolved. Germline V gives CDR1 LNHNV, CDR2 YYDKDF (reference sequence). With 0 bases removed from V and 8 bases from J, the gap between germline ends came to 10 bases. This CDR3 has 13 residues. CDR3 residues: CATSRESKRTQYF. The CDR3, as DNA: TGTGCCACCAGCAGAGAATCTAAGAGAACCCAGTACTTC. The entire variable domain, with the rest obtained from reference TRBV15 and TRBJ2-5, is as follows: DAMVIQNPRYQVTQFGKPVTLSCSQTLNHNVMYWYQQKSSQAPKLLFHYYDKDFNNEADTPDNFQSRRPNTSFCFLDIRSPGLGDTAMYLCATSRESKRTQYFGPGTRLLVL.

The CDR3 nucleotides are TGCGCCAGCAGCCAAGATAGCGGGAGCAGCACAGATACGCAGTATTTT. Its protein product is CASSQDSGSSTDTQYF. The J gene is TRBJ2-3, the V gene TRBV4-1; TRBD2 agrees at 9 bases. The CDR3 has 16 residues. The germline CDR1 and CDR2 sequences are MGHRA and YSYEKL. V shed 0 bases, J shed 0 bases, and the junction held 1 base outside the gene matches.

V gene TRBV21-1 combines with J gene TRBJ2-2; TRBD1 was called by the table and not checked on the DNA. TRBV21-1 has pseudogene status. The length of the CDR3 is 16 residues. The CDR3 protein is CASSTQDRPDTGELFF. CDR3 nucleotide sequence: TGTGCCAGCAGCACCCAGGACAGACCGGACACCGGGGAGCTGTTTTTT.

This clone turned up a few times. This CDR3 is also generated by other DNA sequences in the sample. V and J are TRBV4-1 and TRBJ1-2; D gene unclear. With 0 bases removed from V and 7 bases from J, the gap between germline ends came to 9 bases. Germline lookup yields CDR1 MGHRA and CDR2 YSYEKL. The CDR3 has 13 residues. The CDR3 DNA reads as TGCGCCAGCAGCCAAGATCGGCGGGGTGGCTACACCTTC. This codes for CASSQDRRGGYTF.

The chain is built from TRBV30 and TRBJ2-7, with 7 bases aligning to TRBD2. Germline assignment: CDR1 GTSNPN and CDR2 SVGIG (reference sequence). CDR3 length equals 15 residues. J gave up 1 base and V 2 bases, and 8 bases lay outside the gene matches. The CDR3 is CAWSTGPGGSYEQYF. The CDR3 DNA sequence: TGTGCCTGGAGTACCGGTCCGGGGGGATCCTACGAGCAGTACTTC.